Sequencing of this T cell receptor (beta chain) was carried out in a study of blood T cell repertoires in COVID-19 (dated by TCRdb to about 2020). Study-level background: Samples covering the acute and convalescent phases of COVID-19 were provided by collaborators in the United States, Italy and Spain. The prospective study material was composed of cDNA or gDNA derived from T cells, B-cell-depleted T cells, or PBMCs. The dataset comprised deeply sampled blood TCRbeta repertoires from subjects exposed to, actively infected with, or recovered from COVID-19. The repertoires were released in a freely available public database meant as a resource for research on the immune response to SARS-CoV-2. The samples were drawn from two sources: the first 160 participants of the ongoing ImmuneRACE study, and about 1,300 subjects contributed by 6 global collaborators. Sample metadata almost always included a de-identified subject ID, COVID-19 status, age in years and sex. Where HLA class I and class II types were available, the types were taken from metadata supplied by the sample provider, not from assay-based typing. Here is what the overall study found, with its caveats: Clinical and demographic metadata were provided uncurated, with the amount varying by source and participant.

TCRbeta CDR3 regions were amplified from genomic DNA by means of the immunoSEQ Assay, a bias-controlled multiplex PCR. As for the original processing: Within the assay, amplification of reference gene primers was used to estimate how many nucleated cells each sample contained. Sequence reads were collapsed and filtered to measure the absolute abundance of every unique TCRbeta CDR3 rearrangement. Productive Simpson clonality was computed per sample as the square root of Simpson's diversity index over productive rearrangements. This is the immuneACCESS table as TCRdb keeps it, with only in-frame sequences that have V and J called. A part of the clones is gone; compared with another copy, unresolved V genes explain less than half, and the rest is unexplained. The V and J calls and the clone size are those of that table, but D and trimming were determined from the DNA. Present in this sample are about 250,000 clones, around 83% of which were seen just once. The top ten clonotypes cover approximately 9.1% of the sample.

Regarding this clone: There is no known antigen for this receptor. Base-call qualities are not available, and no considerably larger clone is one nucleotide away.

The germline V gene yields ENHRY for CDR1 and SYGVKD for CDR2. V lost 0 bases and J lost 3 bases; the stretch between them is 18 bases long. Reading from cysteine to phenylalanine, the CDR3 counts 18 amino acids. CDR3 DNA is the only sequence kept; it has 54 bases, read in frame from the first base. Whole blood was collected in K2EDTA tubes by collaborating institutions according to the institutions' own protocols. For TCRbeta analysis, collaborators shipped samples in one of three forms: frozen whole blood, isolated PBMCs, or DNA extracted from either of those sample types. Sample: peripheral blood. The V and J segments used are TRBV10-3 and TRBJ1-5, and the D gene may be TRBD1, 5 bases matching. The sequence was obtained from a man aged 80 or over with acute or convalescent COVID-19. The DNA is as follows: TGTGCCATCAGTGAGTCCCCCTTAGGACAAAACCTCAATCAGCCCCAGCATTTT. This encodes CAISESPLGQNLNQPQHF.